The T cell receptor (beta chain) described here comes from a study of cytomegalovirus exposure and HLA in healthy donors (dated by TCRdb to about 2017). About the full investigation: In an earlier analysis of roughly 500 of the donors, 276 Gb of sequence data and some 120 million unique TCR beta sequences from about 179 million T cells were reported. An early release that covered around 590 HLA-typed donors contained about 290 gigabases of sequencing data and 70 million to 100 million unique TCR sequences. Among the roughly 400 genotyped donors, around 81% belonged to the genetic ancestry cluster associated with self-reported Caucasian donors. The aim of the study was to test whether cataloging public T cell receptors could identify signatures of past pathogen exposure. The study profiled the T cell repertoires of about 640 subjects by immunosequencing and related them to cytomegalovirus serostatus. In addition to the first cohort of approximately 670 subjects, a separate validation cohort of 130 or so different subjects was used. To predict cytomegalovirus infection status, the study combined high-throughput TCR immunosequencing, statistical association of individual TCRs with disease status, and machine learning. A later analysis re-analyzed previously published TCR beta repertoires from 660 or so donors and added high-resolution HLA genotyping to study TCR occurrence patterns. In the later analysis, no new phenotypic data were used to find candidate immune exposures; instead, reliance was placed on TCR beta sequences and their occurrence across donors. To decide whether each TCR beta V gene segment behaved as functional or pseudogenic, an earlier analysis of over 500 of the donors relied on high-throughput TCR beta sequencing. Donor age, sex, ethnicity and CMV serostatus were compiled alongside the repertoire data. A later genetic analysis used genome-wide SNP genotypes for about 65% of the roughly 670 donors, treating that subset as a discovery cohort. All discovery cohort repertoires had been generated using a single sequencing platform. HLA typing included class I and class II loci at four-digit resolution. The number of donors typed differed by locus, with about 629-630 for A, B, C, DRB1 and DQB1, 522 for DQA1, approximately 580 for DPA1, and over 400 for DPB1. Because of strong linkage in the cohort, four or five DR-DQ haplotypes were treated as single units for association and clustering. Across around 400 genotyped donors of the cohort, an average of about 240,000 unique TCR beta nucleotide sequences per donor were sequenced, and roughly 20% of those sequences were non-productive.

Via the germline V gene (reference sequence), CDR1 is LNHDA and CDR2 SQIVND. Reading from cysteine to phenylalanine, the CDR3 counts 15 amino acids. The sequence is cut down to CDR3 DNA, 45 bases in frame from base 1. Compared with germline, V lacks 10 bases and J lacks 4 bases; bases without a gene match: 15. Study-wide conclusions, independent of this receptor: Cytomegalovirus status was reported to be diagnosed by the classifier with high specificity and sensitivity in both the original and validation cohorts. This cohort had only TCR beta chains sequenced, and the lack of alpha or paired-chain data limited which features could be detected. A later genetic analysis associated a missense DCLRE1C variant with V-gene and J-gene trimming of TCR beta chains, and an independent cohort replicated the association. HLA typing was unavailable for some donors at each locus, so association tests used only the typed subset. Most TCR sequences were seen in very few donors, while some public TCRs were found in many individuals. A later analysis found that most CMV-associated TCR beta chains appeared HLA-restricted, with HLA associations seemingly driven largely by CMV exposure. The 87-base-pair reads could not distinguish some IMGT-functional V segments, including TRBV6-2 and TRBV6-3, so those segments were excluded. Roughly uniform sequencing depth across donors was assumed in presence/absence analyses, although this assumption may not hold. The study gave a list of 150 to 200 TCR beta chains associated with cytomegalovirus. The only immune exposure information available for the cohort was CMV serostatus. Because counts were too low, seventeen rarely observed V segments, including chromosome 9 orphons, were left out of the earlier analysis of some 600 of the donors. In a later analysis, HLA-associated TCR beta chains were found to be more clonally expanded and to have lower generation probabilities than equally common non-associated chains. Strong co-occurrence of HLA alleles, especially DR and DQ, made assigning TCR associations to individual alleles difficult. A later genetic analysis reported fewer N-insertions in productive TCRs among donors in an Asian-associated ancestry cluster than the roughly 700-donor mean. Linkage disequilibrium might explain the correlated functional status among segregating V segments, but an unknown experimental factor could not be ruled out. According to a later analysis, parvovirus B19, influenza, CMV and Epstein-Barr virus appeared linked to several top co-occurrence clusters. In vitro tests confirmed that three of the cytomegalovirus-associated TCR beta chains recognize cytomegalovirus antigens. The sequencing pipeline was judged likely to have produced a cluster of highly shared sequence variants as a technical artifact. In a later analysis, some 18,000 TCR beta sequences were associated with specific HLA alleles at a false discovery rate of 0.05. A further reported finding was that TCR beta sequences accurately predicted the HLA-A and HLA-B alleles for most subjects in the first cohort. An earlier analysis of around 500 of the donors showed that most TCR beta V segments appeared in productive rearrangements either about 90% or about 30% of the time, which broadly matched IMGT annotations. In a later analysis, the rate of TCR association differed among HLA loci, with DRB1 alleles having the most associated TCRs and HLA-C alleles having the fewest. The authors suggested that the approach could potentially be extended to other disease states and immunological phenotypes.

A word on this clone: What antigen it recognizes has not been identified.

The library was generated by the immunoSEQ multiplex PCR assay. For the multiplex PCR, a mixture combining 60 forward primers for TCR Vbeta segments and 13 reverse primers for TCR Jbeta segments was used. Amplification of the CDR3 region of rearranged TCR beta genes was performed with a multiplex PCR assay on genomic DNA. On the Illumina HiSeq System, the amplified TCR beta libraries were sequenced as 87-base-pair reads. In the source study's methods: A later analysis tallied around 82 million unique TCR beta chains across the 660 or so repertoires, and roughly 11 million of those chains were shared by two or more donors. Raw reads were error-corrected and collapsed into unique sequences by a nearest-neighbor algorithm in which closely related sequences were merged to remove PCR and sequencing errors. V, D and J gene segments were assigned by aligning CDR3 sequences to IMGT reference sequences. For a sequence to be retained, at least a six-nucleotide match to both a V gene segment and a J gene segment was required. A rearrangement was called productive if the CDR3 had no stop codons and remained in frame with V and J, and every other rearrangement was called non-productive. CDR3 was defined by IMGT convention, running from the second conserved V-encoded cysteine to the conserved J-encoded phenylalanine. In an earlier analysis of 587 of the donors, sequences lacking an unambiguous match to a single V gene segment were excluded. An earlier analysis of 587 of the donors called V segments functional above 56.7% productive rearrangements and segregating when the between-donor standard deviation exceeded 5%. To diagnose cytomegalovirus status from the catalog of TCR beta chain sequences, a statistical classification framework was built. In a later analysis, V and J genes were assigned by comparing TCR nucleotide sequences against IMGT/GENE-DB human TR gene sequences. Using the TCRdist pipeline, a later analysis assigned CDR3 sequences along with most-parsimonious VDJ recombination scenarios. In a later analysis, each TCR beta chain was defined by its CDR3 amino acid sequence together with its V-gene family, and reads lacking a unique V-gene family were excluded. A later analysis removed several hundred highly shared, low-generation-probability nucleotide sequences to deal with suspected cross-contamination and a sequencing artifact. A later analysis calculated a clonal expansion index for each public chain from normalized within-repertoire ranks of inferred template counts. A later analysis computed generation probabilities with a VDJ recombination model fitted to out-of-frame rearrangements, and checked the results against IGoR. A later analysis scored TCR-TCR, TCR-HLA and TCR-CMV co-occurrence with hypergeometric tests, applying a repertoire-size bias correction to TCR pairs. To estimate false discovery rates, a later analysis permuted the HLA or CMV assignments 20 times. In a later analysis, co-occurring TCRs were grouped using DBSCAN, with TCRdist sequence similarity added in when clustering inside HLA-allele-positive subsets. Repertoires with fewer than 30,000 or more than 120,000 public chains, plus five repertoires with anomalous nucleotide sharing, were excluded from co-occurrence clustering. TCRdb provides this immuneACCESS table in a form limited to in-frame rearrangements. Some clones are lacking; in checked studies, under half of them reflect an unresolved V gene, and why the rest are absent is not known. V, J and clone size are taken as reported in that table, and D and trimming were inferred from the DNA itself. The table kept for this sample lists 55,000 to 75,000 clones. Together, the top ten hold approximately 1.7% of the sample.

In total, approximately 610 healthy bone marrow donors made up the cohort. At the time of sampling, all cohort members were nominally healthy, though unrecorded immune exposures were likely present. The donor tested CMV seronegative, placing the donor among the 350 or so seronegative members of the cohort. A peripheral blood sample was provided by each donor, and peripheral blood mononuclear cells were used for TCR beta sequencing. Genomic DNA was extracted from the blood cell samples with the Qiagen DNeasy Blood Extraction Kit. The sequence joins TRBV19 to TRBJ2-7; 8 bases in the junction line up with TRBD2. The sequenced sample was PBMCs. This sequence originates from a woman aged 25 to 45 in good health and CMV-seronegative. The CDR3 amino acid sequence is: CANIPSGGPTYEQYF. The nucleotide sequence reads TGTGCCAACATCCCCTCGGGGGGGCCGACATACGAGCAGTACTTC. Outside the CDR3, residues come from the reference TRBV19 and TRBJ2-7 proteins, so the full variable domain is: DGGITQSPKYLFRKEGQNVTLSCEQNLNHDAMYWYRQDPGQGLRLIYYSQIVNDFQKGDIAEGYSVSREKKESFPLTVTSAQKNPTAFYLCANIPSGGPTYEQYFGPGTRLTVT.